This T cell receptor (beta chain) was identified during a study of T cell changes during pregnancy in multiple sclerosis. V trimming: 2 bases; J trimming: 9 bases; junction bases outside the gene matches: 5. The CDR3 has 14 amino acids. Germline assignment: CDR1 SGHRS and CDR2 YFSETQ. Repertoires were generated with immunoSEQ multiplex PCR, while TCRdb's copy carries only in-frame clones and drops some. The sample consists of about 69,000 clones, 91% of them appearing once. The sequence was collected from a female donor in good health, enrolled as a control in a pregnancy study. The sample in question was CD4+ T cells from peripheral blood mononuclear cells, obtained in the third trimester of pregnancy. The V gene is TRBV5-1, the J gene TRBJ2-1; 10 nucleotides match TRBD2. CDR3 DNA sequence: TGCGCCAGCAGCTTCATTAGCGGGGGGCTTGAGCAGTTCTTC. Encoded protein: CASSFISGGLEQFF.